This T cell receptor (beta chain) comes out of a study of blood T cell repertoires in COVID-19. Study-wide background: Donors in the United States, Italy and Spain gave samples during acute or convalescent COVID-19. From T cells, B-cell-depleted T cells, or PBMCs came the material, which was cDNA or gDNA.

Authors' data handling: Reference gene primer amplification in the assay estimated nucleated cell counts. Using immunoSEQ multiplex PCR, the repertoire was profiled, and TCRdb retains in-frame clones only, with some absent. D and trimming come from the DNA, and the V and J calls and clone size come from that table. The sample includes under 55,000 clones, around 90% of them seen just once. The receptor was isolated from a human donor in a cohort sampled during active COVID-19. Sequencing was done on a sample of peripheral blood.

As DNA, the CDR3 is TGTGCCAGCAGCTTGGAGCGGGCGTACCAAGAGACCCAGTACTTC. Protein sequence: CASSLERAYQETQYF. The genes are TRBV5-6 and TRBJ2-5, with a weak D call TRBD2 (6 bases). CDR3 length: 15 residues. The V gene lost 0 bases and the J gene lost 0 bases, with 9 bases spanning the gap. The germline gives CDR1 SGHDT, CDR2 YYEEEE.